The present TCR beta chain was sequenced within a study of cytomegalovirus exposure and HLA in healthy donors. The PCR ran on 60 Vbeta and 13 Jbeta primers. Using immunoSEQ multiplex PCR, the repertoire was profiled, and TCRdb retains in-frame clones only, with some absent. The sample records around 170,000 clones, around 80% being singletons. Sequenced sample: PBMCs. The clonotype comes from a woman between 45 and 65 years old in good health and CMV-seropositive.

The CDR3 loop reads CACRQYRHTEAFF. Here the CDR3 DNA reads TGTGCCTGTAGACAGTATAGGCACACTGAAGCTTTCTTT. The rearrangement joins TRBV30 to TRBJ1-1, with D tentatively TRBD1 (5 bases). The CDR3 is 13 amino acids. Germline-derived CDR1 and CDR2 are GTSNPN and SVGIG (reference sequence). Trimming stripped 6 bases from V and 3 bases from J, with 14 bases between.